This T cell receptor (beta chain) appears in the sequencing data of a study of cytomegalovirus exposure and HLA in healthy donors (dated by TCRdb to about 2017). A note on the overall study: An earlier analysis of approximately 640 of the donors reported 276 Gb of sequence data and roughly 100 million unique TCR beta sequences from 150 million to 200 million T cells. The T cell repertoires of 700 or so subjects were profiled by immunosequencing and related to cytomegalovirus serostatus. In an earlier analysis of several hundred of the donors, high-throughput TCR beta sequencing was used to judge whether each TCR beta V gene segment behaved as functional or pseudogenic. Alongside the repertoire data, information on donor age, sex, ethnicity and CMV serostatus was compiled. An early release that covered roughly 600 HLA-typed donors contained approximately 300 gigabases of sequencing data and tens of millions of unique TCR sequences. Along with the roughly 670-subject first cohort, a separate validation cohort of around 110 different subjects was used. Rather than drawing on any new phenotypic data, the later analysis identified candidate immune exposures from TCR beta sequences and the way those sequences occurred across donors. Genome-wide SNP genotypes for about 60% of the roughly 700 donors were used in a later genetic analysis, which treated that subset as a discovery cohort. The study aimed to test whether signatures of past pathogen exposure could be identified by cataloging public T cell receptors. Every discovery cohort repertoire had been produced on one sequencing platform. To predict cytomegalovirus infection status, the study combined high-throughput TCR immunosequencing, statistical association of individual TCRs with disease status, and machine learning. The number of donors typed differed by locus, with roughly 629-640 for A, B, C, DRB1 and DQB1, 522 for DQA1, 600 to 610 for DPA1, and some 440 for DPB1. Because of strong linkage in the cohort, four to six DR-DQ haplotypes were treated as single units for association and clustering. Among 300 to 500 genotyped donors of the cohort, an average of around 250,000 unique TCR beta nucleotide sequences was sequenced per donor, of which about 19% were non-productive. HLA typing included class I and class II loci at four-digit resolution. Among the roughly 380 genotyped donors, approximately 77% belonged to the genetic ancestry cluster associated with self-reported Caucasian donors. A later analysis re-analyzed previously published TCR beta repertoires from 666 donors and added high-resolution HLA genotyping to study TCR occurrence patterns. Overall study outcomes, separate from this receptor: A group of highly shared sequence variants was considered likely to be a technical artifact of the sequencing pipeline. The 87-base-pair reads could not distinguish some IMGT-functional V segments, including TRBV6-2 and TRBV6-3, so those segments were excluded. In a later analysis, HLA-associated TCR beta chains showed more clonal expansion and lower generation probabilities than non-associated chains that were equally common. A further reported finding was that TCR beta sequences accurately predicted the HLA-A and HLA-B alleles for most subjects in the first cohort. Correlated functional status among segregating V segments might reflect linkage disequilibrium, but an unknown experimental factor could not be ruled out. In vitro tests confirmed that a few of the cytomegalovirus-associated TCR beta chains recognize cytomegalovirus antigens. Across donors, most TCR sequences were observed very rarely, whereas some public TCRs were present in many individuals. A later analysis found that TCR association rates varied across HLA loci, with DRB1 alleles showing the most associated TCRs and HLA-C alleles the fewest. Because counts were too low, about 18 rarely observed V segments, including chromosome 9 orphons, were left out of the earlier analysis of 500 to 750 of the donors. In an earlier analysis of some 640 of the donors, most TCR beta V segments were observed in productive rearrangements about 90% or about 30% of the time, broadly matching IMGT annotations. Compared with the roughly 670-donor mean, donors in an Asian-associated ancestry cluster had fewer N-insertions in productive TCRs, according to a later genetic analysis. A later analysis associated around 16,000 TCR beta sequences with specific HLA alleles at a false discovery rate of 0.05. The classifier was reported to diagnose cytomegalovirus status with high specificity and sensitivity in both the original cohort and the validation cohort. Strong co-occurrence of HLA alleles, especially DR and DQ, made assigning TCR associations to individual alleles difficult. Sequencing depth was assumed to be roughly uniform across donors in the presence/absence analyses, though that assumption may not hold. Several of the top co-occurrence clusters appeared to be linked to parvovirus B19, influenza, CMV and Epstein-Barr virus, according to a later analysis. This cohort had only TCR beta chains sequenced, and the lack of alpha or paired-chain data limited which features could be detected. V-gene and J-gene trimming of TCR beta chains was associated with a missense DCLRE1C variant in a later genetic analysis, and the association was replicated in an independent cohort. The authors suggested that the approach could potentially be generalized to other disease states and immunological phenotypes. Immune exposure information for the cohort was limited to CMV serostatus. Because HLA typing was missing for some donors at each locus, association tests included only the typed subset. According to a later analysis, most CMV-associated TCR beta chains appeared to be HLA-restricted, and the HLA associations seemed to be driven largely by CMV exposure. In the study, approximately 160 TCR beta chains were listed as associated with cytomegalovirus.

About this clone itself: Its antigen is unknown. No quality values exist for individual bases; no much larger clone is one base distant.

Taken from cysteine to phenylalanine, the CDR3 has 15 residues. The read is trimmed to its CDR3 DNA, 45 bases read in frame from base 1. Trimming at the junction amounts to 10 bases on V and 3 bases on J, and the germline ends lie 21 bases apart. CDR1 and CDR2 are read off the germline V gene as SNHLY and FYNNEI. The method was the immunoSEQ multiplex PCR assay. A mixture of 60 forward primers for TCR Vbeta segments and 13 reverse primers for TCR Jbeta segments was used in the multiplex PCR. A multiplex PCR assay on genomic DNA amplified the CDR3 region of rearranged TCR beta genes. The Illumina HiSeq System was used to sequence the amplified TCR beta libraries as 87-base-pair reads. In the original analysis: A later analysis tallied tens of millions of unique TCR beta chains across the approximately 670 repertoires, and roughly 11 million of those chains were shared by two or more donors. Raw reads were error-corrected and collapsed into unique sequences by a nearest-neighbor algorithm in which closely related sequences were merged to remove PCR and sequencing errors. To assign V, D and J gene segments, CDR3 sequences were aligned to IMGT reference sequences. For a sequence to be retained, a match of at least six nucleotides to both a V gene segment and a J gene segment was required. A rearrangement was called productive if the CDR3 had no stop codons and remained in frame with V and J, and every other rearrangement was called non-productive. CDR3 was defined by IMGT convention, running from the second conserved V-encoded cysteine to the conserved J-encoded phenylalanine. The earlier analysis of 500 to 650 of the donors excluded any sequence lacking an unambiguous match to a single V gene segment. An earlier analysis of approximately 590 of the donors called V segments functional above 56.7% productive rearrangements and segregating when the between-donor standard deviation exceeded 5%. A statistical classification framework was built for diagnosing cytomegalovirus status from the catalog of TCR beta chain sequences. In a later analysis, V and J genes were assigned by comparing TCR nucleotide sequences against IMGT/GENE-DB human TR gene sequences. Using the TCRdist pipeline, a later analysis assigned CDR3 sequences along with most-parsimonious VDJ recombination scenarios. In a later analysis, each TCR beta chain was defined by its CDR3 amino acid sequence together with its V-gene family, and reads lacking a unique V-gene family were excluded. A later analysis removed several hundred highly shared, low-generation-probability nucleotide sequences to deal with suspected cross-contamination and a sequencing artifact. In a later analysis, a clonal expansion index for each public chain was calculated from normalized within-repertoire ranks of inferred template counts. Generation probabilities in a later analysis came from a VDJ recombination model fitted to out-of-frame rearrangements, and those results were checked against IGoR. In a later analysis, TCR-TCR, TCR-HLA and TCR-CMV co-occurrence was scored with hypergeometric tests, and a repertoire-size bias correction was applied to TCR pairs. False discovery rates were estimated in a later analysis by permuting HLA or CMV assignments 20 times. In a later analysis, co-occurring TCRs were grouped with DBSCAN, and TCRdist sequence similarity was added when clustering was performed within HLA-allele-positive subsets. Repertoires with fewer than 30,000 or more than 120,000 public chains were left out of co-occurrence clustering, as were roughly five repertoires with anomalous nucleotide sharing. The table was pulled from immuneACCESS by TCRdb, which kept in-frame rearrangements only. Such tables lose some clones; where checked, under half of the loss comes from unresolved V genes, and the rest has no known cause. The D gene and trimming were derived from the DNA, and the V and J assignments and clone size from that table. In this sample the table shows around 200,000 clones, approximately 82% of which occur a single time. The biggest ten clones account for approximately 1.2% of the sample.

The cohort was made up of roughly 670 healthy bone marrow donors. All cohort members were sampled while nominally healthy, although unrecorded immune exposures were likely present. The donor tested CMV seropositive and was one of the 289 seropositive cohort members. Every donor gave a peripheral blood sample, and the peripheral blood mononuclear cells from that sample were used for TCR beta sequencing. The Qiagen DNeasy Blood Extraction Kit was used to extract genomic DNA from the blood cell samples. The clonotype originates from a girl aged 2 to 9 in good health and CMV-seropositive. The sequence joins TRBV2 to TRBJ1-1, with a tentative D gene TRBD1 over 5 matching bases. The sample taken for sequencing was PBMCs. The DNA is TGTGCCATCATACGTTCGGGGGGGGTGTACACTGAAGCTTTCTTT. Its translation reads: CAIIRSGGVYTEAFF.